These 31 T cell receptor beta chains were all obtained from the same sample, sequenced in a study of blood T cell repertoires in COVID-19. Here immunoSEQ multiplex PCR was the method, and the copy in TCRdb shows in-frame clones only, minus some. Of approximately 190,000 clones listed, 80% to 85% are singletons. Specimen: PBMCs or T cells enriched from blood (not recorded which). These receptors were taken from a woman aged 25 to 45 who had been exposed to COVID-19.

The CDR3 DNA reads TGCGCCAGCAGCCAAGGGGAGTCCACCTCCTACGAGCAGTACTTC. Protein product: CASSQGESTSYEQYF. The chain carries TRBV4-1 and TRBJ2-7, with a possible D match to TRBD2 (5 bases). Trimming took 1 base from V and 0 from J, leaving 10 bases between them. Germline V gives CDR1 MGHRA, CDR2 YSYEKL. The CDR3 runs 15 residues.

The CDR3, as DNA: TGTGCCACCAGCAGGACAGGGGGCGCTTCTAACTATGGCTACACCTTC. Translation: CATSRTGGASNYGYTF. The V gene is TRBV15, the J gene TRBJ1-2; 10 positions match TRBD1. The junction had 4 bases not matched to a gene; V was cut back by 3 bases and J by 0 bases. Germline V gene sequence: CDR1 LNHNV, CDR2 YYDKDF (reference sequence). The CDR3 length is 16 residues.

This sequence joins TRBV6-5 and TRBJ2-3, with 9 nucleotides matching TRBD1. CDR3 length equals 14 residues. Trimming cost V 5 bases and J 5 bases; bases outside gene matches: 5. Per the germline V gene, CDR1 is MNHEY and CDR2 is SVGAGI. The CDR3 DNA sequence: TGTGCCAGCAGTAAGACAGGGGGTTTAGATACGCAGTATTTT. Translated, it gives CASSKTGGLDTQYF.

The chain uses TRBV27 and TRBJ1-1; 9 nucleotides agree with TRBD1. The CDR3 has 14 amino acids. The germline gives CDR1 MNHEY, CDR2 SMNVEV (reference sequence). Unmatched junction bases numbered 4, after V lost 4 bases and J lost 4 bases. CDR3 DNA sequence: TGTGCCAGCAGTTCGGGACAGGGAGGCACTGAAGCTTTCTTT. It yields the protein CASSSGQGGTEAFF.

CDR3: CASRATSGGAGEQYF. Here the CDR3 DNA reads TGTGCCAGCAGAGCGACTAGCGGGGGGGCGGGTGAGCAGTACTTC. The chain has TRBV7-2 and TRBJ2-7; 14 bases are a match to TRBD2. The ends lost 6 bases at V and 7 bases at J; junction bases unmatched: 8. CDR3 length: 15 amino acids. Germline CDR1 and CDR2: SGHTA and FQGNSA.

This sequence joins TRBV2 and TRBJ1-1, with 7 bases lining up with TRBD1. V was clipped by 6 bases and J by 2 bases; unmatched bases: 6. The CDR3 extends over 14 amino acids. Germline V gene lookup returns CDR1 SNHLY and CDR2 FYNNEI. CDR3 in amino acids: CASRPQGDNTEAFF. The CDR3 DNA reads TGTGCCAGCAGGCCTCAGGGGGATAACACTGAAGCTTTCTTT.

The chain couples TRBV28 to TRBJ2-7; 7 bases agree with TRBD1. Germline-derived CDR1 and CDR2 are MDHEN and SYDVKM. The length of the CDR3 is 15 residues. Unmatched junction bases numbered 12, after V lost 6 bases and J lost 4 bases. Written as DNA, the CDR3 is TGTGCCAGCAGACCGACAGGGAGTTTTAGGTACGAGCAGTACTTC. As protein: CASRPTGSFRYEQYF.

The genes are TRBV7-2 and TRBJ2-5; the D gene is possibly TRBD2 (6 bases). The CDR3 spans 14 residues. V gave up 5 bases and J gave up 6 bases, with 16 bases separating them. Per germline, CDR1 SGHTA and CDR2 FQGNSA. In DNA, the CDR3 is TGTGCCAGCAGCAAACAGGCGGGACTTAAGACCCAGTACTTC. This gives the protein CASSKQAGLKTQYF.

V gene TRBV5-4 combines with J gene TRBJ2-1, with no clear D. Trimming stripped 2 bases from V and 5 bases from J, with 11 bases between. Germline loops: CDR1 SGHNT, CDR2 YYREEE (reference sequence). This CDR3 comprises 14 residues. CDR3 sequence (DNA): TGTGCCAGCAGCTTCCCCGGCAGGAACAATGAGCAGTTCTTC. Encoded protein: CASSFPGRNNEQFF.

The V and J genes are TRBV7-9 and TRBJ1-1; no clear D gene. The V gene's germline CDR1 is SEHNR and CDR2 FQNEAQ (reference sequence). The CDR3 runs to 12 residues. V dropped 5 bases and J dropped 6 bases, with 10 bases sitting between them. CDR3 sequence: CASSMRGPEAFF. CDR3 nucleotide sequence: TGTGCCAGCAGCATGCGCGGGCCTGAAGCTTTCTTT.

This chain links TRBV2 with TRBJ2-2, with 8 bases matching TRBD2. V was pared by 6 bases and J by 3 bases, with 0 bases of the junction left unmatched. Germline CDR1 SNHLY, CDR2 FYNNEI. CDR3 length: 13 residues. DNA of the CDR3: TGTGCCAGCAGGCGGGGGGACACCGGGGAGCTGTTTTTT. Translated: CASRRGDTGELFF.

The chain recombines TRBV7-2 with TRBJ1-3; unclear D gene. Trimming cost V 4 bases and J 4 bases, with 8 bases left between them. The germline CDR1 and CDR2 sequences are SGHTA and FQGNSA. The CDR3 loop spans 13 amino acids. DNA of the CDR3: TGTGCCAGCAGCTCCCTTTTCGGAAACACCATATATTTT. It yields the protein CASSSLFGNTIYF.

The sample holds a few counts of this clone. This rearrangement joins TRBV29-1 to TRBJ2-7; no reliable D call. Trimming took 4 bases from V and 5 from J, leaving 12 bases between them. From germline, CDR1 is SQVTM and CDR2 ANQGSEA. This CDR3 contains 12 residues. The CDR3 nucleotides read TGCAGCGTTGGGAGAATGCCCCACGAGCAGTACTTC. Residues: CSVGRMPHEQYF.

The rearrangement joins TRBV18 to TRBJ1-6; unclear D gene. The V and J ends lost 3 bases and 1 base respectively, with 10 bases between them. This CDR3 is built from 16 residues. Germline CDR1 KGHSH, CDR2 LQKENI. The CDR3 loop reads CASSPAPVSYNSPLHF. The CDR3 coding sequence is TGTGCCAGCTCACCGGCACCCGTATCCTATAATTCACCCCTCCACTTT.

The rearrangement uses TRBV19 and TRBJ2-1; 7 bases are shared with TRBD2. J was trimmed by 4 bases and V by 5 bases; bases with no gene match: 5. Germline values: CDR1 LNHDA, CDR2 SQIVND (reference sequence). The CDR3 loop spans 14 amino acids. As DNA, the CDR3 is TGTGCCAGTAGTCCCCGGGGGGTTTACAATGAGCAGTTCTTC. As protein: CASSPRGVYNEQFF.

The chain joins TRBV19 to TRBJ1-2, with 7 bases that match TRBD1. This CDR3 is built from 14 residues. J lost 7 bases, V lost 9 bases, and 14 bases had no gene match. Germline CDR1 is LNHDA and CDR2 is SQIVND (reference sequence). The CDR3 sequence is CASHQTGEWGGYTF. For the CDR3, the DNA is TGTGCCAGCCATCAAACAGGGGAGTGGGGTGGCTACACCTTC.

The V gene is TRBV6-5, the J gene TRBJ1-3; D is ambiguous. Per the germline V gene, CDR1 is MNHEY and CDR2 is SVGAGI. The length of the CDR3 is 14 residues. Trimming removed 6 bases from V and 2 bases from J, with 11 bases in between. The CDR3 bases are TGTGCCAGCAGAAGAGGGTCGGCTGGAAACACCATATATTTT. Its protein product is CASRRGSAGNTIYF.

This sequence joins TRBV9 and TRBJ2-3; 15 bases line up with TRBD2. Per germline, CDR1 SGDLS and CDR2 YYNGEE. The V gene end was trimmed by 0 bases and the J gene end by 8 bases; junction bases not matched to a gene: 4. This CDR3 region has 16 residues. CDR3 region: CASSVGTSGGVGTQYF. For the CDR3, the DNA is TGTGCCAGCAGCGTAGGGACTAGCGGGGGGGTAGGTACGCAGTATTTT.

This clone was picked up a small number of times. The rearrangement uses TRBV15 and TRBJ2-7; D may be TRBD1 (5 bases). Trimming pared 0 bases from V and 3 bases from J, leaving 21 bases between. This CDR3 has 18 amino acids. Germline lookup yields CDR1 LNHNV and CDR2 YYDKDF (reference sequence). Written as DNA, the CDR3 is TGTGCCACCAGCAGAGATTCTGGAAGGGGAAGCCCTGGCTACGAGCAGTACTTC. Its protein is CATSRDSGRGSPGYEQYF.

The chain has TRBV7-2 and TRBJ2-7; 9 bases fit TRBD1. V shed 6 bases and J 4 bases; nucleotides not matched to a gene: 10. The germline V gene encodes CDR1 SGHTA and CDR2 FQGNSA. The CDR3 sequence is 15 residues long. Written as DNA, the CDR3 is TGTGCCAGCAGTCCCGCCGGACAGGGGATATACGAGCAGTACTTC. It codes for CASSPAGQGIYEQYF.

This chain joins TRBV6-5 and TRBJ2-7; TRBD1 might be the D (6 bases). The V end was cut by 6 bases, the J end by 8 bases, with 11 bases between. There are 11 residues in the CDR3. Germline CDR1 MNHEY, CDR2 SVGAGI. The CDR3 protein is CASSQGSQQYF. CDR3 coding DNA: TGTGCCAGCAGCCAGGGGAGTCAGCAGTACTTC.

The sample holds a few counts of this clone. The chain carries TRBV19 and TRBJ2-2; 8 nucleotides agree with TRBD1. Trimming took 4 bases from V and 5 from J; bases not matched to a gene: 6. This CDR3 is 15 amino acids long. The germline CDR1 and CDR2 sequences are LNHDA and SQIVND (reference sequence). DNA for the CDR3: TGTGCCAGTAGTAGGACAGGGACGGGAACCGGGGAGCTGTTTTTT. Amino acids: CASSRTGTGTGELFF.

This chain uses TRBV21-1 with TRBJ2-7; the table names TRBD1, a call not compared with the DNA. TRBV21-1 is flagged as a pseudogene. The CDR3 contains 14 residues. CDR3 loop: CASSKATGVHEQYF. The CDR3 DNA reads TGTGCCAGCAGCAAAGCAACAGGGGTCCACGAGCAGTACTTC.

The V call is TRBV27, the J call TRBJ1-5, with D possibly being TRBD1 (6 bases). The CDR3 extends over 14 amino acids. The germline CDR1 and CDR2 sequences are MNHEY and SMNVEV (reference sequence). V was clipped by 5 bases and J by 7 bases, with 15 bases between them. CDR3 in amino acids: CASSPRRGGQPQHF. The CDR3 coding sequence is TGTGCCAGCAGTCCCCGGAGGGGGGGACAGCCCCAGCATTTT.

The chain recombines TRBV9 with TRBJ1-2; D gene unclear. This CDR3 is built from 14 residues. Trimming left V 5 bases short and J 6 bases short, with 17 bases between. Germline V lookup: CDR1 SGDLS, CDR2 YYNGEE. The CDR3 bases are TGTGCCAGCAGTGGAGAGGACTCGGTCGATGGCTACACCTTC. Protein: CASSGEDSVDGYTF.

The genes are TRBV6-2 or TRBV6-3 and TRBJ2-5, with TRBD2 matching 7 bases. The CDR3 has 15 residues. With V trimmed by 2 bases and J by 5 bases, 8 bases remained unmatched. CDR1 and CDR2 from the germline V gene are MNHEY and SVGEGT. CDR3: CASSYLDAGGETQYF. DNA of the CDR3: TGTGCCAGCAGTTACCTCGACGCCGGGGGGGAGACCCAGTACTTC.

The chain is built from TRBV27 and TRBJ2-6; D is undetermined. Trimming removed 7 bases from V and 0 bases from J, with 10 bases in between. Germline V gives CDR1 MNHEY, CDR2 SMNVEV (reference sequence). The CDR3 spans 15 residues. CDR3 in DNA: TGTGCCAGCATGAAGAGAACCTCTGGGGCCAACGTCCTGACTTTC. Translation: CASMKRTSGANVLTF.

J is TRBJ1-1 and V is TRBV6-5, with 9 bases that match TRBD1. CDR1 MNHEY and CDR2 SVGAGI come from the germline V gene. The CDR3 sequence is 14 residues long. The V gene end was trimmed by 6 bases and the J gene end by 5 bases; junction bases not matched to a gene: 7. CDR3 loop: CASSATGGMTEAFF. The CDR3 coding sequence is TGTGCCAGCAGCGCGACAGGGGGAATGACTGAAGCTTTCTTT.

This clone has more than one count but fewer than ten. CDR3 nucleotides: TGTGCCAGCAGCTTTCGGGGCTCCTACGAGCAGTACTTC. Translating gives CASSFRGSYEQYF. The chain links TRBV7-2 to TRBJ2-7, with D possibly TRBD2 on 5 matching bases. The V gene's germline CDR1 is SGHTA and CDR2 FQGNSA. V dropped 3 bases and J dropped 0 bases, with 6 bases sitting between them. CDR3 length equals 13 residues.

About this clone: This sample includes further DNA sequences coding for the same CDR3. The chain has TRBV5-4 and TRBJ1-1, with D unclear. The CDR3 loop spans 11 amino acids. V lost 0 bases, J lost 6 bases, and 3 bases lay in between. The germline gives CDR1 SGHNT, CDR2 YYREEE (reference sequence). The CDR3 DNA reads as TGTGCCAGCAGCTTGGGAGCTGAAGCTTTCTTT. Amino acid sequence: CASSLGAEAFF.

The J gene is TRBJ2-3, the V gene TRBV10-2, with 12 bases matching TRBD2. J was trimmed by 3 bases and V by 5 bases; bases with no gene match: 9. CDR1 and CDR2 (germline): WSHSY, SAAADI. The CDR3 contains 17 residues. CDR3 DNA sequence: TGCGCCAGCAGTTTCTCTAGCGGGGGGGCCTTGACAGATACGCAGTATTTT. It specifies CASSFSSGGALTDTQYF.